The sequence of this TCR beta chain was determined in a study of T cells in Graves' hyperthyroidism and ophthalmopathy. Study conclusions and caveats: Most thyroid clonotypes that were expanded above 0.001 also turned up in blood. A model built on 13 V-J features separated ophthalmopathy from stable hyperthyroidism.

The source material, RNA transcripts, was used to amplify TCR beta CDR3 regions. During a first-round RT-PCR of the TCR CDR3, the HTBI primer set was used. TCRdb analysed the multiplex PCR reads with MiXCR anew, one entry per CDR3 protein. The data contain 400,000 or so distinct CDR3 sequences, over 13% of them singletons. This clonotype was detected many times. Its antigen is not known. Germline CDR1 and CDR2: MNHNS and SASEGT. Between the trimmed V and J ends, which lost 6 bases and 0 bases, there was a span of 17 bases. The CDR3 has 16 residues. Any patient presenting with uncontrolled infection, other autoimmune disease, pregnancy or lactation was left out.

V and J are TRBV6-1 and TRBJ1-1; D possibly corresponds to TRBD1 (5 bases). This clonotype originated in a man between 50 and 59 years old with Graves' ophthalmopathy. Sequencing input: blood. CDR3 coding DNA: TGTGCCAGCAGAAATCGAGGCAGGGACTTGAACACTGAAGCTTTCTTT. It yields the protein CASRNRGRDLNTEAFF.